This entry lists 12 T cell receptor beta chains sequenced from one sample in a study of T-cell reconstitution after alpha-beta-depleted transplantation in children. It was with unique molecular identifiers that the TCRbeta library was prepared. TCRdb reanalysed the PCR reads using MiXCR and keeps one entry per CDR3 protein. Of some 350,000 distinct CDR3 sequences detected, around a tenth appear once; the ten largest clones hold 2% to 3%. Sequencing used PBMCs from the stem cell graft donor, obtained from the stem cell graft. The receptor set was obtained from a human donor who donated a stem cell graft to a child with acute lymphoblastic leukemia.

The chain joins TRBV6-1 to TRBJ2-5, with 9 bases that match TRBD1. CDR1 is MNHNS, CDR2 SASEGT, per germline. The length of the CDR3 is 16 residues. With 7 bases clipped from V and 1 base from J, the junction kept 10 bases outside the gene matches. The CDR3 here is CASNSGTGRIQETQYF. CDR3 nucleotides: TGTGCCAGCAACTCCGGGACAGGGCGAATCCAAGAGACCCAGTACTTC.

This clonotype has just a few counts. The chain employs TRBV18 and TRBJ2-7, with D unresolved. V dropped 0 bases and J dropped 0 bases, with 6 bases sitting between them. Germline values: CDR1 KGHSH, CDR2 LQKENI. The CDR3 extends over 14 amino acids. The chain's CDR3 is CASSPPILSYEQYF. CDR3 DNA: TGTGCCAGCTCACCACCAATCCTCTCCTACGAGCAGTACTTC.

This rearrangement joins TRBV7-8 to TRBJ2-1, with 7 bases lining up with TRBD2. Germline CDR1 and CDR2: SGHVS and FQNEAQ. The CDR3 consists of 16 residues. Losses at the gene ends were 5 bases for V and 6 bases for J; bases not matched to a gene: 13. Written as DNA, the CDR3 is TGTGCCAGCAGCCTGGCGGCGGGAGTAACCCTCAATGAGCAGTTCTTC. Translation gives CASSLAAGVTLNEQFF.

This clonotype was recorded at least ten times. The chain employs TRBV20-1 and TRBJ2-1; a possible D gene is TRBD1 (6 bases). The CDR3 extends over 12 amino acids. Germline CDR1 and CDR2: DFQATT and SNEGSKA (reference sequence). V lost 1 base and J 10 bases, leaving 11 bases between the germline ends. DNA of the CDR3: TGCAGTGCTAGAGCACAGGGTTGGGAGCAGTTCTTC. This codes for CSARAQGWEQFF.

This clonotype was observed a few times. The genes are TRBV20-1 and TRBJ2-3, with TRBD2 matching 8 bases. CDR3 size: 18 residues. Germline V CDR1 and CDR2: DFQATT, SNEGSKA (reference sequence). The J segment lost 6 bases and the V segment lost 2 bases, leaving 19 bases of the junction unmatched. The chain's CDR3 is CSARLDRGSGSWMDTQYF. CDR3 nucleotide sequence: TGCAGTGCTAGACTCGATAGAGGGAGCGGGAGCTGGATGGATACGCAGTATTTT.

The chain is built from TRBV5-1 and TRBJ2-5, with 11 bases matching TRBD1. The length of the CDR3 is 16 residues. Trimming at V came to 3 bases and at J to 0 bases, leaving 4 bases not matched to a gene. CDR1 SGHRS and CDR2 YFSETQ come from the germline V gene. In DNA form, the CDR3 reads TGCGCCAGCAGCTCCTGGACAGGGGGCGACCAAGAGACCCAGTACTTC. Translating it yields CASSSWTGGDQETQYF.

This clonotype was detected many times. The J gene is TRBJ2-2, the V gene TRBV4-1; possibly TRBD1 for D (5 bases). The CDR3 is 13 residues long. Between the trimmed V and J ends, which lost 5 bases and 7 bases, there was a span of 11 bases. CDR1 is MGHRA, CDR2 YSYEKL, per germline. In DNA, the CDR3 is TGCGCCAGCAGCTTTCAGGGAAACGGGGAGCTGTTTTTT. The encoded protein is CASSFQGNGELFF.

This clonotype was seen at least ten times. This chain links TRBV12-3 or TRBV12-4 with TRBJ2-3, with D perhaps being TRBD1 or TRBD2 (5 bases each). The CDR3 spans 15 residues. Trimming took off 1 base at V and 1 base at J, with 9 bases between the two ends. CDR3 in amino acids: CASSLEGPGTDTQYF. For the CDR3, the DNA is TGTGCCAGCAGTTTAGAGGGACCGGGCACAGATACGCAGTATTTT.

The chain couples TRBV7-2 to TRBJ2-2; D uncertain. The CDR3 is made up of 14 amino acids. CDR1 and CDR2 (germline): SGHTA, FQGNSA. V was cut by 4 bases and J by 5 bases, with 11 bases left in between. In DNA form, the CDR3 reads TGTGCCAGCAGCTCGAGTTGGGCGACCGGGGAGCTGTTTTTT. Translation: CASSSSWATGELFF. The full variable domain, with the rest looked up from reference TRBV7-2 and TRBJ2-2, is GAGVSQSPSNKVTEKGKDVELRCDPISGHTALYWYRQSLGQGLEFLIYFQGNSAPDKSGLPSDRFSAERTGGSVSTLTIQRTQQEDSAVYLCASSSSWATGELFFGEGSRLTVL.

This chain uses TRBV4-2 with TRBJ2-1; no reliable D call. The germline V and J ends were trimmed by 2 bases and 7 bases, with 12 bases remaining between them. Germline loops: CDR1 LGHNA, CDR2 YNFKEQ. The length of the CDR3 is 14 residues. The CDR3 region has the DNA TGTGCCAGCAGCCAATCTTTATGGGGAAATGAGCAGTTCTTC. This sequence encodes CASSQSLWGNEQFF.

This clonotype was counted only a few times. V is TRBV4-3 and J is TRBJ2-5; 8 positions match TRBD1. The CDR3 covers 15 residues. With V trimmed by 3 bases and J by 2 bases, 5 bases remained unmatched. Germline V gives CDR1 LGHNA, CDR2 YSLEER. CDR3: CASSHHWTGQETQYF. The CDR3 nucleotides read TGCGCCAGCAGCCATCACTGGACAGGGCAAGAGACCCAGTACTTC.

The V and J genes are TRBV7-2 and TRBJ1-1; D call uncertain. The CDR3 has 12 residues. The germline V gene has CDR1 SGHTA and CDR2 FQGNSA. V shed 5 bases and J shed 5 bases, with 9 bases lying between them. The CDR3 sequence is CASSLQRTEAFF. As DNA, the CDR3 is TGTGCCAGCAGCCTTCAGAGGACTGAAGCTTTCTTT.